This record looks at one TCR beta chain sequence and its context. The antigen is undetermined. This specimen comes from a study of T cell responses to AZD1222 COVID-19 vaccine. Study-level findings and limits: Reportedly, nearly half of unique spike TCRs recognized epitopes outside B.1.351/B.1.1.7 mutations. A rise in Spike-specific TCR breadth and depth followed two AZD1222 doses. Donors were mostly white British, more females; clonal diversity possibly underestimated.

This table comes from immunoSEQ multiplex PCR, and its TCRdb copy is limited to in-frame clones, with some not included. The repertoire holds some 96,000 clones, 87% seen once, with around 4.4% in the top ten. V trimming: 1 base; J trimming: 0 bases; junction bases outside the gene matches: 6. Germline CDR1 reads SGHTA; CDR2 reads FQGNSA. This CDR3 is 16 amino acids long. The receptor's source is an adult in good health. The chain carries TRBV7-2 and TRBJ2-7; 7 bases are shared with TRBD1. This specimen was peripheral blood, taken on day 0 of MenACWY control vaccination. The CDR3 protein is CASSLVGTESSYEQYF. The CDR3 DNA sequence: TGTGCCAGCAGCTTAGTAGGGACAGAGAGCTCCTACGAGCAGTACTTC.